This TCR beta chain was obtained from a study of beta chain features in type 1 diabetes. CDR1 is MNHEY and CDR2 is SVGAGI in the germline V gene. V gave up 7 bases and J gave up 7 bases; unmatched junction bases: 10. The CDR3 is made up of 14 amino acids. As every portion of the isolated RNA was reverse transcribed, the sequencing read expressed TCRB transcripts. Clones were sequenced by immunoSEQ multiplex PCR, and TCRdb holds only the in-frame ones, with some missing. The sample lists 65,000 to 100,000 clones; about a third were seen once. The sequenced sample was stem cell memory CD4+ T cells from blood. V and J are TRBV6-5 and TRBJ2-1, with 7 bases lining up with TRBD1. The origin of this receptor is a young woman in good health. Here the CDR3 DNA reads TGTGCCAGCACCGACCAAGGGGGCGGAAATGAGCAGTTCTTC. Amino acid sequence: CASTDQGGGNEQFF.